A selection of T cell receptor beta chains follows, all from one sample in a study of cytomegalovirus exposure and HLA in healthy donors. Sequencing was performed with immunoSEQ multiplex PCR; in TCRdb, only in-frame clones are kept and a portion is missing. The sample consists of roughly 97,000 clones, over 75% of them appearing once. Material for sequencing was PBMCs. The receptors come from a middle-aged man in good health and CMV-seropositive. Both conserved end residues are part of each CDR3. A D gene is named only where the DNA matches it firmly. The listing skips clone size in some rows; elsewhere it reads once, few, many or a size class.

J | size | D | length | V | CDR3 | DNA
TRBJ2-4 | . | . | 15 | TRBV4-1 | CASSQDAVAKNIQYF | TGCGCCAGCAGCCAAGATGCGGTAGCCAAAAACATTCAGTACTTC
TRBJ2-1 | . | TRBD1 | 16 | TRBV18 | CASSPTGTGAYNEQFF | TGTGCCAGCTCACCAACCGGGACAGGGGCCTACAATGAGCAGTTCTTC
TRBJ1-2 | . | . | 17 | TRBV5-6 | CASSLEGGRRVNYGYTF | TGTGCCAGCAGCTTGGAGGGAGGAAGGAGGGTTAACTATGGCTACACCTTC
TRBJ2-1 | few | TRBD1 | 13 | TRBV5-1 | CASSSTGLNEQFF | TGCGCCAGCAGCTCGACAGGGTTGAATGAGCAGTTCTTC
TRBJ1-5 | . | TRBD1 | 15 | TRBV28 | CASGQGSNSNQPQHF | TGTGCCAGCGGACAGGGGTCCAATAGCAATCAGCCCCAGCATTTT
TRBJ1-1 | few | . | 14 | TRBV7-3 | CASSLMGGPAEAFF | TGTGCCAGCAGCTTGATGGGGGGGCCGGCTGAAGCTTTCTTT
TRBJ2-7 | . | TRBD1 | 15 | TRBV7-6 | CASSLAGTGSYEQYF | TGTGCCAGCAGCTTAGCAGGGACAGGCTCCTACGAGCAGTACTTC
TRBJ2-3 | . | TRBD2 | 17 | TRBV5-1 | CASSLGASGANTDTQYF | TGCGCCAGCAGCTTGGGGGCTAGCGGGGCAAACACAGATACGCAGTATTTT
TRBJ2-6 | . | . | 15 | TRBV6-1 | CATQLTSSGANVLTF | TGTGCCACCCAACTGACATCCTCTGGGGCCAACGTCCTGACTTTC
TRBJ2-2 | once | TRBD2 | 17 | TRBV27 | CASTTKGGAGNTGELFF | TGTGCCAGCACCACTAAGGGAGGGGCAGGGAACACCGGGGAGCTGTTTTTT
TRBJ1-5 | once | . | 20 | TRBV21-1 | CASSKMPPRTGQYSNQPQHF | TGTGCCAGCAGCAAAATGCCCCCTCGGACAGGGCAGTATAGCAATCAGCCCCAGCATTTT
TRBJ2-5 | . | . | 13 | TRBV11-1 | CASSRRTEETQYF | TGTGCCAGCAGCCGCAGGACAGAAGAGACCCAGTACTTC
TRBJ1-4 | few | TRBD1 | 14 | TRBV30 | CAWSEDRGTGKLFF | TGTGCCTGGAGTGAAGACAGGGGGACGGGAAAACTGTTTTTT
TRBJ1-2 | . | . | 16 | TRBV6-1 | CASSGARGARGYGYTF | TGTGCCAGCAGTGGCGCGCGGGGGGCGCGTGGCTATGGCTACACCTTC
TRBJ2-2 | . | TRBD1 | 16 | TRBV4-1 | CASSQDRDRVTGELFF | TGCGCCAGCAGCCAAGATCGGGACAGGGTCACCGGGGAGCTGTTTTTT
TRBJ2-7 | . | . | 13 | TRBV7-9 | CSSSLFEDYEQYF | TGTTCCAGCAGCTTATTTGAGGACTACGAGCAGTACTTC
TRBJ2-1 | . | TRBD2 | 16 | TRBV7-9 | CASSLAGREVYNEQFF | TGTGCCAGCAGCTTAGCCGGGCGGGAGGTCTACAATGAGCAGTTCTTC
TRBJ2-7 | . | . | 14 | TRBV19 | CASSITGKNYEQYF | TGTGCCAGTAGTATTACAGGGAAGAACTACGAGCAGTACTTC
TRBJ1-2 | . | . | 14 | TRBV5-4 | CASSARGRVDGYTF | TGTGCCAGCAGCGCCAGGGGTAGGGTCGATGGCTACACCTTC
TRBJ2-1 | . | TRBD1 | 14 | TRBV6-6 | CASSYSGQFNEQFF | TGTGCCAGCAGTTACTCGGGACAGTTCAATGAGCAGTTCTTC
TRBJ1-3 | . | TRBD1 | 16 | TRBV28 | CASSRTGAQTGNTIYF | TGTGCCAGCAGCCGAACAGGGGCACAGACTGGAAACACCATATATTTT
TRBJ2-7 | . | TRBD1 | 12 | TRBV7-9 | CASAPGGYEQYF | TGTGCCAGCGCGCCAGGGGGCTACGAGCAGTACTTC
TRBJ1-1 | . | TRBD1 | 14 | TRBV7-3 | CASSLGPTGTEAFF | TGTGCCAGCAGCTTAGGTCCGACAGGGACTGAAGCTTTCTTT
TRBJ2-1 | . | TRBD1 | 17 | TRBV28 | CASSPTGGGRSYNEQFF | TGTGCCAGCAGCCCTACAGGGGGCGGGCGCTCCTACAATGAGCAGTTCTTC
TRBJ1-1 | . | TRBD1 | 15 | TRBV19 | CASSIGGTGGTEAFF | TGTGCCAGTAGTATAGGCGGGACAGGGGGAACTGAAGCTTTCTTT
TRBJ1-6 | . | TRBD1 | 13 | TRBV6-5 | CATTTGDVSPLHF | TGTGCCACCACCACAGGGGATGTTTCACCCCTCCACTTT
TRBJ2-2 | few | TRBD2 | 17 | TRBV30 | CAWTIEGTSSNTGELFF | TGTGCCTGGACGATTGAGGGGACTAGCTCGAACACCGGGGAGCTGTTTTTT
TRBJ2-7 | . | TRBD1 | 14 | TRBV14 | CASSRAGGYGEQYF | TGTGCCAGCAGTCGGGCAGGGGGCTATGGGGAGCAGTACTTC
TRBJ1-1 | . | . | 13 | TRBV19 | CASSWLEGTEAFF | TGTGCCAGTAGTTGGTTGGAGGGCACTGAAGCTTTCTTT
TRBJ2-2 | . | . | 13 | TRBV7-9 | CASSQGHTGELFF | TGTGCCAGCAGCCAGGGTCACACCGGGGAGCTGTTTTTT
TRBJ1-1 | few | TRBD1 | 14 | TRBV7-3 | CASSLTGYSTEAFF | TGTGCCAGCAGCTTGACAGGGTATAGCACTGAAGCTTTCTTT
TRBJ1-2 | . | . | 15 | TRBV7-8 | CASSPRRGRVYGYTF | TGTGCCAGCAGCCCCCGGCGGGGCAGGGTCTATGGCTACACCTTC
TRBJ2-4 | . | TRBD1 | 16 | TRBV6-6 | CASSYSQGTGMDIQYF | TGTGCCAGCAGTTACTCACAGGGGACGGGGATGGACATTCAGTACTTC
TRBJ2-3 | . | TRBD2 | 16 | TRBV9 | CASSSGGGHSTDTQYF | TGTGCCAGCAGCAGCGGGGGAGGCCATAGCACAGATACGCAGTATTTT
TRBJ2-5 | . | . | 11 | TRBV14 | CASSQGGTQYF | TGTGCCAGCAGCCAAGGCGGGACCCAGTACTTC
TRBJ1-1 | once | TRBD1 | 14 | TRBV7-9 | CSSSYDRVNTEAFF | TGTTCCAGCAGCTATGACAGGGTGAACACTGAAGCTTTCTTT